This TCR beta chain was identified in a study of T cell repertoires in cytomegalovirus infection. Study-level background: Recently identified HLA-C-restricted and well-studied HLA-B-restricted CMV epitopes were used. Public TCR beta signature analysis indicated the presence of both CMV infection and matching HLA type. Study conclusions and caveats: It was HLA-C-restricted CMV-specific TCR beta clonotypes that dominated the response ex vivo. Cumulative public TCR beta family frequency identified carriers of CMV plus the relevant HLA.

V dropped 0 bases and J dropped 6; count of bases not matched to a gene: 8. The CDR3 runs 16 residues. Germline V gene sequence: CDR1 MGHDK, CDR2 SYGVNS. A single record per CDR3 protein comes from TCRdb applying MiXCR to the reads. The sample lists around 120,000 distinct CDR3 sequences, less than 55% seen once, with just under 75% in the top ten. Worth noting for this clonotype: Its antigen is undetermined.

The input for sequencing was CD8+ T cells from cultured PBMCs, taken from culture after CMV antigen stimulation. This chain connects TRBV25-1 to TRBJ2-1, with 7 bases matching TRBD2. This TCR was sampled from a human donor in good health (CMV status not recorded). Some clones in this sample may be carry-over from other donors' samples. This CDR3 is CASSEYGREGRNEQFF. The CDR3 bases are TGTGCCAGCAGTGAATACGGCAGGGAGGGCCGCAATGAGCAGTTCTTC.